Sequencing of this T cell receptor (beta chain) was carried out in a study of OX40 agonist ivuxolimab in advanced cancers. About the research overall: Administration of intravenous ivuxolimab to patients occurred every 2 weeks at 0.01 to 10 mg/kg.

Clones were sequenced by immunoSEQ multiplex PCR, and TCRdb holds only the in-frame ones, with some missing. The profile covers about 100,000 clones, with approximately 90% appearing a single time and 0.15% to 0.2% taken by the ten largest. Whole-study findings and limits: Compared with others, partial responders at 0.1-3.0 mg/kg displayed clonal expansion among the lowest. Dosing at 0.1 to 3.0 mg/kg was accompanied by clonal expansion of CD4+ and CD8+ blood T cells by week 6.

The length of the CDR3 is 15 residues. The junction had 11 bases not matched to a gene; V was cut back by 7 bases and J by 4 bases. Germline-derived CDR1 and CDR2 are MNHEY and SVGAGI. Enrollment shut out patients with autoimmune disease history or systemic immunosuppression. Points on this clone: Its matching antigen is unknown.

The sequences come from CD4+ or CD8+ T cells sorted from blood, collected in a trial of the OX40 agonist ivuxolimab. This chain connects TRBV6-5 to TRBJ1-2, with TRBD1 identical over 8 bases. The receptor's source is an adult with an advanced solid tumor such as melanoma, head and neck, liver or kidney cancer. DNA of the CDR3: TGTGCCAGCACCATTGACCGGACAGGGTCCTATGGCTACACCTTC. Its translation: CASTIDRTGSYGYTF.